Sequencing of this T cell receptor beta chain was carried out in a study of shared clonotypes between healthy human individuals. Sequencing was performed with immunoSEQ multiplex PCR; in TCRdb, only in-frame clones are kept and a portion is missing. The table lists about 680,000 clones, more than 70% of them singletons. Germline V gives CDR1 MDHEN, CDR2 SYDVKM. Deletions cut 7 bases from V and 3 bases from J, with 21 bases between. CDR3 size: 16 residues. The sample was memory CD4+ T cells sorted from blood. Subset specified: CD45RA-negative fraction. The V and J genes are TRBV28 and TRBJ1-1; D perhaps matches TRBD1 (5 bases). This receptor was taken from a woman in her 30s in good health. CDR3 sequence reads: CASTRTLRRDYTEAFF. CDR3 coding DNA: TGTGCCAGCACCAGGACACTCAGACGAGATTACACTGAAGCTTTCTTT. Full variable domain (outside the CDR3, taken from reference TRBV28 and TRBJ1-1): DVKVTQSSRYLVKRTGEKVFLECVQDMDHENMFWYRQDPGLGLRLIYFSYDVKMKEKGDIPEGYSVSREKKERFSLILESASTNQTSMYLCASTRTLRRDYTEAFFGQGTRLTVV.